Each of the 14 T cell receptor beta chains below was sequenced from the same sample in a study of T cell responses to AZD1222 COVID-19 vaccine. Sequencing used immunoSEQ multiplex PCR; TCRdb keeps in-frame clones, though not all of them. The sample contains around 170,000 clones, just over 85% of which appear only once. This sample comprised peripheral blood, obtained 28 days after the second AZD1222 dose. Receptor source: an adult who received the AZD1222 COVID-19 vaccine.

The chain is built from TRBV7-9 and TRBJ2-7; 9 nucleotides align to TRBD2. The CDR3 loop spans 15 amino acids. V dropped 7 bases and J dropped 5; count of bases not matched to a gene: 12. The germline V gene encodes CDR1 SEHNR and CDR2 FQNEAQ (reference sequence). CDR3: CASTPAGGSHNEQYF. The DNA of the CDR3 is TGTGCCAGCACCCCGGCGGGAGGGAGTCACAACGAGCAGTACTTC.

The chain combines TRBV12-3 or TRBV12-4 with TRBJ2-7; perhaps D is TRBD1 or TRBD2 (6 bases each). The CDR3 is 13 amino acids. V was cut by 1 base and J by 6 bases, with 10 bases left in between. CDR3 bases: TGTGCCAGCAGTTTAGGTCGGGGGCCCGAGCAGTACTTC. It is translated as CASSLGRGPEQYF.

The chain employs TRBV19 and TRBJ1-1; 8 positions match TRBD1. Per the germline V gene, CDR1 is LNHDA and CDR2 is SQIVND (reference sequence). CDR3 length equals 14 residues. V lost 7 bases to trimming and J lost 4 bases; unmatched junction nucleotides: 8. The DNA of the CDR3 is TGTGCCAGTAACCCTCAGGGGGCGGGCACTGAAGCTTTCTTT. Translation gives CASNPQGAGTEAFF.

The chain recombines TRBV12-3 or TRBV12-4 with TRBJ2-7; no reliable D call. CDR3 length equals 13 residues. V was shortened by 3 bases and J by 5 bases, with 11 bases between the two germline ends. CDR3 bases: TGTGCCAGCAGTTTTGCAGGAATCAACGAGCAGTACTTC. Translation gives CASSFAGINEQYF.

The gene calls are TRBV4-1 and TRBJ1-5; 9 bases align to TRBD1. The CDR3 contains 17 residues. V gave up 0 bases and J gave up 10 bases; unmatched junction bases: 13. From germline, CDR1 is MGHRA and CDR2 YSYEKL. CDR3 coding DNA: TGCGCCAGCAGCCAAGATGGGACAGGGCCCTTGAAAGGCCCCCAGCATTTT. Amino acid sequence: CASSQDGTGPLKGPQHF.

CDR3 protein: CASSAVLGGGTDTQYF. Here the CDR3 DNA reads TGCGCCAGCAGCGCGGTCCTGGGGGGCGGCACAGATACGCAGTATTTT. The V and J genes are TRBV5-1 and TRBJ2-3, with D perhaps being TRBD1 or TRBD2 (6 bases each). Germline V gene lookup returns CDR1 SGHRS and CDR2 YFSETQ. With 4 bases removed from V and 1 base from J, the gap between germline ends came to 16 bases. The CDR3 extends over 16 amino acids.

V and J are TRBV11-3 and TRBJ2-5; D is possibly TRBD2 (7 bases). Looked up from germline, CDR1 is SGHNT and CDR2 is YENEEA. Trimming took off 3 bases at V and 5 bases at J, with 13 bases between the two ends. The CDR3 consists of 14 residues. This CDR3 reads CASSLGGGDETQYF. The CDR3, as DNA: TGTGCCAGCAGCTTGGGAGGGGGGGACGAGACCCAGTACTTC.

The chain uses TRBV5-6 and TRBJ2-7; TRBD2 is a possible D gene (7 bases). The V gene lost 2 bases and the J gene lost 7 bases, with 22 bases spanning the gap. Germline lookup yields CDR1 SGHDT and CDR2 YYEEEE. The CDR3 totals 16 residues. The CDR3 spells CASSFLGGGTTGEQYF. DNA of the CDR3: TGTGCCAGCAGCTTTTTAGGGGGGGGCACCACCGGGGAGCAGTACTTC.

V usage is TRBV5-1 and J usage is TRBJ1-1; 7 bases align to TRBD1. This CDR3 has 17 amino acids. Germline V CDR1 and CDR2: SGHRS, YFSETQ. V was clipped by 3 bases and J by 5 bases; unmatched bases: 16. As DNA, the CDR3 is TGCGCCAGCAGCTCTGGAACAGGGGCCGGACTGAGGACTGAAGCTTTCTTT. It encodes CASSSGTGAGLRTEAFF. Supplemented by reference TRBV5-1 and TRBJ1-1, the full variable domain reads KAGVTQTPRYLIKTRGQQVTLSCSPISGHRSVSWYQQTPGQGLQFLFEYFSETQRNKGNFPGRFSGRQFSNSRSEMNVSTLELGDSALYLCASSSGTGAGLRTEAFFGQGTRLTVV.

This chain's CDR3 is CASSYRGATNEKLFF. The CDR3, as DNA: TGTGCCAGCAGTTACCGTGGAGCAACTAATGAAAAACTGTTTTTT. The rearrangement joins TRBV6-5 to TRBJ1-4; D is unresolved. The CDR3 spans 15 residues. Trimming removed 2 bases from V and 0 bases from J, with 7 bases in between. Germline V gene lookup returns CDR1 MNHEY and CDR2 SVGAGI.

V is TRBV11-2 and J is TRBJ1-6; unclear D gene. The CDR3 has 15 residues. Between the trimmed V and J ends, which lost 3 bases and 6 bases, there was a span of 12 bases. The germline CDR1 and CDR2 sequences are SGHAT and FQNNGV. The CDR3 sequence: CASSLSDGLNSPLHF. The CDR3 DNA sequence: TGTGCCAGCAGCTTGTCCGACGGGCTTAATTCACCCCTCCACTTT.

A single count supports this clone. The chain has TRBV28 and TRBJ2-7; a possible D gene is TRBD1 (6 bases). This CDR3 has 14 residues. V lost 6 bases and J lost 3, with 15 bases in between. The germline V gene encodes CDR1 MDHEN and CDR2 SYDVKM. CDR3 in amino acids: CASRPTGTNYEQYF. CDR3 bases: TGTGCCAGCAGACCCACCGGGACAAACTACGAGCAGTACTTC.

The chain uses TRBV2 and TRBJ1-5; 7 nucleotides agree with TRBD1. The CDR3 totals 15 residues. V dropped 7 bases and J dropped 6; count of bases not matched to a gene: 12. Germline V gene lookup returns CDR1 SNHLY and CDR2 FYNNEI. CDR3 protein: CASTILGQSIQPQHF. DNA for the CDR3: TGTGCCAGCACTATCTTGGGACAGAGTATTCAGCCCCAGCATTTT.

V and J are TRBV7-2 and TRBJ1-6; 10 nucleotides align to TRBD1. The CDR3 is made up of 14 amino acids. The V segment lost 6 bases and the J segment 6 bases; nucleotides outside the gene matches: 2. CDR1 SGHTA and CDR2 FQGNSA come from the germline V gene. The CDR3 reads CASRGTGANSPLHF. The CDR3 region has the DNA TGTGCCAGCAGGGGGACAGGGGCTAATTCACCCCTCCACTTT.